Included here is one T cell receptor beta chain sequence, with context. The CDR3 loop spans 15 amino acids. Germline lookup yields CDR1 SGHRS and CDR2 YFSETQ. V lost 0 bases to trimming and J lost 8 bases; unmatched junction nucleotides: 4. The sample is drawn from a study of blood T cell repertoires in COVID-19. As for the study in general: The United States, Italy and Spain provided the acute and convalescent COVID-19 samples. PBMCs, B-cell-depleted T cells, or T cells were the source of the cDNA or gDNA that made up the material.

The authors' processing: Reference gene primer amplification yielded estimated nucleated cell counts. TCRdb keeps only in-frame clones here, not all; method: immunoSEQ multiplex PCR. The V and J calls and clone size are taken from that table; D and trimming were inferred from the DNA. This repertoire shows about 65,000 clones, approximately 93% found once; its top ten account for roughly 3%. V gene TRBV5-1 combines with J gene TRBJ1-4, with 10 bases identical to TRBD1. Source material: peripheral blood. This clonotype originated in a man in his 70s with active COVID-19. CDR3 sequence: CASSLGTGGGEKLFF. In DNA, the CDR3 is TGCGCCAGCAGCTTGGGGACAGGGGGTGGAGAAAAACTGTTTTTT.